This TCR beta chain was sequenced for a study of OX40 agonist ivuxolimab in advanced cancers. Notes on the study in general: In the 0.1 to 3.0 mg/kg range, CD4+ and CD8+ blood T cells had expanded clonally by week 6.

Sequencing used immunoSEQ multiplex PCR; TCRdb keeps in-frame clones, though not all of them. The repertoire holds about 72,000 clones, about nine tenths seen once, with roughly 1.3% in the top ten. V was clipped by 0 bases and J by 6 bases, with 11 bases between them. In germline, CDR1 is SGDLS, CDR2 YYNGEE. This CDR3 has 14 amino acids. About this clone: Its antigen is as yet unknown.

The clonotype comes from an adult with an advanced solid tumor such as melanoma, head and neck, liver or kidney cancer. Sequenced here: CD4+ or CD8+ T cells sorted from blood, sampled in a trial of the OX40 agonist ivuxolimab. The rearrangement links TRBV9 to TRBJ2-3, with D possibly being TRBD2 (5 bases). The CDR3 here is CASSVGLAGDTQYF. The CDR3 DNA is TGTGCCAGCAGCGTAGGGCTAGCCGGGGATACGCAGTATTTT.